The source of this T cell receptor beta chain is a study of shared clonotypes between healthy human individuals (dated by TCRdb to about 2020). Some background on the complete study: The cohort included three men and a couple of women between 18 and 49 years of age. Per donor, three plates each were used for CD4 naive and CD4 memory, two for CD8 naive, and one for CD8 memory. Libraries were prepared and TCR repertoires were sequenced by different laboratories using diverse techniques, in order to increase sequencing depth and limit assay-specific biases. The study deeply sequenced blood TCR repertoires of 5 or 6 healthy adults to estimate repertoire size and the extent of clonotype sharing between individuals. Per donor, leukapheresis produced somewhere between about 0.85 and 10 billion PBMCs.

The donors were healthy, HIV-negative adults who had no recently reported acute infections or vaccinations. Only Caucasian adults living in Nashville, Tennessee, USA were represented among the donors. CD4+ T cells were enriched through magnetic negative selection, after which naive cells were positively selected on CD45RA and the remaining negative fraction served as the memory subset. After blood collection by leukapheresis, PBMCs were isolated using Ficoll-Histopaque density gradient centrifugation and then cryopreserved in the vapor phase of liquid nitrogen. Purity and quantity of every magnetically sorted T cell population were checked by analytical flow cytometry. Genomic DNA was isolated from every sorted fraction and measured by UV absorbance on a Nanodrop 2000c. Details on this clone: The antigen this receptor binds is unknown. Nothing much larger sits one base from this clone, and base qualities are not available.

Using the deep immunoSEQ assay, TCR CDR3 regions were amplified from genomic DNA by multiplex PCR. For each cell subset, the extracted genomic DNA was distributed evenly across all wells of several immunoSEQ 96-well plates, and each plate served as one replicate. For sorted subsets, about 220 ng of genomic DNA, equivalent to 25,000 to 35,000 T cell genomes, went into each replicate PCR. Purified libraries were measured with a Qubit 3.0 fluorometer, size-checked on a Bioanalyzer 2100, and measured again with the KAPA Library Quantification kit. Every immunoSEQ 96-well plate was sequenced on a dedicated single-read 150-cycle Illumina NextSeq 550 flow cell. The authors' analysis ran thus. Because the immunoSEQ output held only junctional sequences and lacked quality scores, the filtering could not match the filtering applied to full-length reads. Sequences were annotated with PyIR, a Python wrapper for IgBLAST v1.9, using IMGT germline references to assign V/J genes and CDR3. Any read was removed if the V/J assignment was weak (E-value above 1e-6), the CDR3 was missing, or the read contained stop codons, out-of-frame junctions, or ambiguous translated residues. V3J clonotypes were defined as sequences sharing an identical inferred V gene, J gene, and CDR3 amino acid sequence. The percentage overlap between two repertoires was calculated by dividing the number of shared unique clonotypes by the size of the smaller repertoire. Richness of each repertoire was evaluated using RTK rarefaction, the Chao1 estimator, and Recon v2.1 estimates of unobserved clonotypes. For all TCRbeta clonotypes obtained by the gDNA method from a handful of donors, generation probabilities were computed with OLGA. As stored in TCRdb, this immuneACCESS dataset retains in-frame rearrangements with V and J assigned. A fraction of the clones does not appear; measured against another copy, unresolved V genes explain less than half of the discrepancy, and the remainder lacks a known reason. That table supplies the V and J calls and clone size; D and trimming were determined from the DNA. The sample table contains about 2 million clones; only one count was recorded for 85% to 95% of them. More than 0.1% of the sample is held by the ten biggest clonotypes.

The full study reports these points: Clonotypes shared by all four sorted-subset donors showed higher generation probabilities than non-shared clonotypes. Only blood was sampled, and tissue TCR repertoires likely differ from those in blood. Pairwise subsampling led to the expectation that sequencing depth would affect the degree of clonotype sharing among donors. Larger estimated clonotype richness was generally found for naive subsets than for memory subsets. Across four donors, roughly 5% of naive CD4, around 3.5% of naive CD8, about 2% of memory CD4, and about 0.44% of memory CD8 clonotypes were shared. Incomplete sequencing was indicated by rarefaction of sorted-subset datasets, despite the large sequencing depth. Because the study included only a small number of donors, the genetic and exposure-history diversity represented was limited.

According to the germline V gene, CDR1 reads SGHVS and CDR2 reads FNYEAQ. The CDR3 starts with the cysteine, ends with the phenylalanine, and has 15 residues. Here the CDR3 DNA is all that survives: 45 bases in frame from base 1. V and J lose 5 bases and 0 bases, and a span of 11 bases separates them. The clonotype was recovered from a man younger than 35 in good health. The chain links TRBV7-6 with TRBJ1-5; the D gene is unclear. The sample taken for sequencing was naive CD4+ T cells sorted from blood. Reading the label with the study, this specimen's cell subset or site is: CD45RA+ positively selected. The sequence in DNA is TGTGCCAGCAGCGCGGACGGAAATAGCAATCAGCCCCAGCATTTT. Translated, it gives CASSADGNSNQPQHF.